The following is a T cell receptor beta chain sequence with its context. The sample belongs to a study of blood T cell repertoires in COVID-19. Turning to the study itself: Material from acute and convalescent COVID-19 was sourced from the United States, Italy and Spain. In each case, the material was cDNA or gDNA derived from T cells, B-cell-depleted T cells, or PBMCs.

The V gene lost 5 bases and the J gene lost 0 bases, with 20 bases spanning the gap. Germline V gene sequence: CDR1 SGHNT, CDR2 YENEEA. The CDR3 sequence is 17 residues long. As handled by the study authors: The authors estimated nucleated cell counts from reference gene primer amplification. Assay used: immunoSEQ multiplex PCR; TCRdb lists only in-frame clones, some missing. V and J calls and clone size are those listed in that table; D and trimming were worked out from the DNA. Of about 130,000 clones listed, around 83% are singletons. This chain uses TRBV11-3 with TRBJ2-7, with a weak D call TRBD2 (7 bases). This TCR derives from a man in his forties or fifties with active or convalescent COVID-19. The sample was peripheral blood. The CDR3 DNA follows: TGTGCCAGCAGCCCTCGAGTCGGGGCGGGGGCCTCCTACGAGCAGTACTTC. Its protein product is CASSPRVGAGASYEQYF.